Listed here are 26 T cell receptor beta chains from one sample, sequenced in a study of CD8 T cells in Susac syndrome. Reverse transcription of about 0.5 to 1 ug RNA was carried out with random hexamers. One entry per CDR3 protein, called by TCRdb with MiXCR from the immunoSEQ multiplex PCR reads. The profile shows over 150,000 distinct CDR3 sequences, 90% to 95% of them singletons. Sequenced input: CD4+ T cells from PBMCs. These receptors all come from a human donor with multiple sclerosis.

The chain combines TRBV2 with TRBJ2-2; 8 bases align to TRBD1. J lost 1 base, V lost 6 bases, and 7 bases had no gene match. The CDR3 covers 16 residues. From germline, CDR1 is SNHLY and CDR2 FYNNEI. Here the CDR3 reads CASRGRQGLNTGELFF. CDR3 in DNA: TGTGCCAGCAGGGGACGACAGGGGCTGAACACCGGGGAGCTGTTTTTT.

This chain joins TRBV15 and TRBJ2-1; 11 bases align to TRBD1. V shed 6 bases, J shed 1 base, and the junction held 8 bases outside the gene matches. This CDR3 spans 17 amino acids. The germline gives CDR1 LNHNV, CDR2 YYDKDF (reference sequence). The CDR3 nucleotides read TGTGCCACCAGAGGACAGGGGGCTAGCGCGTCCTACAATGAGCAGTTCTTC. Translated: CATRGQGASASYNEQFF.

V gene TRBV3-1 combines with J gene TRBJ2-1, with 10 bases fitting TRBD1. The CDR3 has 17 amino acids. Trimming at V came to 2 bases and at J to 6 bases, leaving 10 bases not matched to a gene. CDR1 LGHDT and CDR2 YNNKEL come from the germline V gene (reference sequence). The CDR3 region is CASSQPEGDRGLNEQFF. The CDR3 DNA follows: TGTGCCAGCAGCCAACCCGAGGGGGACAGGGGTCTCAATGAGCAGTTCTTC.

The sample holds one count of this clonotype. The chain is built from TRBV20-1 and TRBJ2-3; a possible D gene is TRBD2 (6 bases). Between the trimmed V and J ends, which lost 1 base and 4 bases, there was a span of 12 bases. Germline CDR1 and CDR2: DFQATT and SNEGSKA (reference sequence). The CDR3 covers 14 residues. The CDR3 is CSARALGGSDTQYF. The CDR3 DNA reads as TGCAGTGCTAGAGCCCTGGGGGGTTCAGATACGCAGTATTTT.

The chain links TRBV3-1 to TRBJ1-1; perhaps TRBD1 as D (5 bases). Per the germline V gene, CDR1 is LGHDT and CDR2 is YNNKEL (reference sequence). The CDR3 is 15 amino acids. V lost 3 bases, J lost 6 bases, and 17 bases lay in between. The CDR3 reads CASSHRTALGAEAFF. CDR3 DNA sequence: TGTGCCAGCAGCCATCGGACCGCCCTGGGGGCTGAAGCTTTCTTT.

The V gene is TRBV29-1, the J gene TRBJ1-2; perhaps TRBD1 as D (5 bases). Germline V gives CDR1 SQVTM, CDR2 ANQGSEA. This CDR3 region has 15 residues. V was shortened by 0 bases and J by 8 bases, with 19 bases between the two germline ends. Here the CDR3 reads CSVEDFSRGNMGYTF. The CDR3 region has the DNA TGCAGCGTTGAAGATTTTAGCCGGGGGAACATGGGCTACACCTTC.

This chain joins TRBV29-1 and TRBJ2-5, with 9 bases fitting TRBD1. Germline V gene lookup returns CDR1 SQVTM and CDR2 ANQGSEA. The J segment lost 5 bases and the V segment lost 7 bases, leaving 8 bases of the junction unmatched. The CDR3 length is 13 residues. The CDR3 bases are TGCAGCGGAAACAGGGGGCTCCGGGAGACCCAGTACTTC. Translating gives CSGNRGLRETQYF.

V usage is TRBV3-1 and J usage is TRBJ1-3, with a weak D call TRBD1 (5 bases). The CDR3 runs 16 residues. V shed 5 bases and J shed 1 base, with 15 bases lying between them. CDR1 and CDR2 (germline): LGHDT, YNNKEL (reference sequence). The CDR3 region has the DNA TGTGCCAGCAGCGCACAGACAGTTCCTTCTGGAAACACCATATATTTT. Translating it yields CASSAQTVPSGNTIYF.

The chain is built from TRBV4-1 and TRBJ2-7; TRBD2 matches at 8 bases. This CDR3 comprises 16 residues. The germline V gene has CDR1 MGHRA and CDR2 YSYEKL. Trimming removed 0 bases from V and 4 bases from J; junction bases left unmatched: 8. The CDR3 sequence is CASSQDVGSGRYEQYF. The CDR3 coding sequence is TGCGCCAGCAGCCAAGATGTGGGGAGCGGGAGATACGAGCAGTACTTC.

The chain combines TRBV30 with TRBJ2-1; possibly TRBD2 for D (7 bases). Germline loops: CDR1 GTSNPN, CDR2 SVGIG (reference sequence). V was trimmed by 0 bases and J by 7 bases, leaving 16 bases between them. This CDR3 spans 15 amino acids. In DNA, the CDR3 is TGTGCCTGGAGTGTGGGGGCGGGAGTAGTTAATGAGCAGTTCTTC. Protein sequence: CAWSVGAGVVNEQFF.

The V gene is TRBV4-1, the J gene TRBJ1-4; TRBD1 agrees at 10 bases. The CDR3 consists of 17 residues. The ends lost 0 bases at V and 14 bases at J; junction bases unmatched: 15. Per germline, CDR1 MGHRA and CDR2 YSYEKL. CDR3 bases: TGCGCCAGCAGCCAAGAGGTGACAGGGGGCCCTTTGGGACGTCTGTTTTTT. Translated, it gives CASSQEVTGGPLGRLFF.

The chain combines TRBV7-3 with TRBJ2-6; weak D call: TRBD2 (6 bases). V lost 5 bases and J lost 0, with 29 bases in between. The CDR3 is 22 amino acids. Germline assignment: CDR1 SGHTA and CDR2 FQGTGA. The CDR3 DNA reads TGTGCCAGCAGCACATCGGGGGTCGGAACCTCCCCCCTGGACTCTGGGGCCAACGTCCTGACTTTC. Its protein product is CASSTSGVGTSPLDSGANVLTF.

The rearrangement uses TRBV24-1 and TRBJ2-5; D gene uncertain. Trimming cost V 5 bases and J 2 bases, with 14 bases left between them. The CDR3 has 15 amino acids. Germline lookup yields CDR1 KGHDR and CDR2 SFDVKD. As DNA, the CDR3 is TGTGCCACCAGTGGAATCGGCGCCCAACAAGAGACCCAGTACTTC. This gives the protein CATSGIGAQQETQYF.

The chain combines TRBV12-5 with TRBJ2-1; 7 bases are a match to TRBD2. The CDR3 extends over 13 amino acids. Unmatched junction bases numbered 8, after V lost 6 bases and J lost 9 bases. Germline V gives CDR1 LGHNT, CDR2 FRNRAP. The CDR3 sequence is CASGLSGGSEQFF. The CDR3 DNA reads TGTGCTAGTGGCCTCTCGGGGGGTAGTGAGCAGTTCTTC.

The genes are TRBV7-9 and TRBJ2-1; 7 nucleotides agree with TRBD2. The ends lost 10 bases at V and 8 bases at J; junction bases unmatched: 14. This CDR3 is 14 amino acids long. Germline assignment: CDR1 SEHNR and CDR2 FQNEAQ (reference sequence). For the CDR3, the DNA is TGTGCCACGGTTGACGGGGGAGGGCCCGATGAGCAGTTCTTC. This encodes CATVDGGGPDEQFF.

The CDR3 DNA sequence: TGTGCCTGGAGTGTACTAGGGGGGGGGAACACTGAAGCTTTCTTT. It is translated as CAWSVLGGGNTEAFF. V gene TRBV30 combines with J gene TRBJ1-1; tentative D call: TRBD1 (6 bases). V lost 0 bases to trimming and J lost 1 base, with 12 bases between them. From germline, CDR1 is GTSNPN and CDR2 SVGIG (reference sequence). The CDR3 length is 15 residues.

The chain links TRBV2 to TRBJ2-5, with a tentative D call TRBD2 (5 bases). There are 14 residues in the CDR3. Trimming took 3 bases from V and 1 from J, leaving 9 bases between them. CDR1 is SNHLY, CDR2 FYNNEI, per germline. CDR3 in amino acids: CASSEVSAQETQYF. The DNA for the CDR3 is TGTGCCAGCAGTGAGGTTAGCGCCCAAGAGACCCAGTACTTC.

This chain links TRBV9 with TRBJ1-2; TRBD1 agrees at 8 bases. Germline V lookup: CDR1 SGDLS, CDR2 YYNGEE. The V and J ends lost 7 bases and 8 bases, in that order; junction bases with no gene match: 10. This CDR3 is built from 13 residues. CDR3 residues: CASAGQETTGYTF. The DNA of the CDR3 is TGTGCCAGCGCGGGACAGGAGACGACCGGCTACACCTTC.

This rearrangement joins TRBV20-1 to TRBJ2-1; 10 positions match TRBD2. CDR1 is DFQATT and CDR2 is SNEGSKA in the germline V gene (reference sequence). The CDR3 sequence is 13 residues long. V lost 6 bases to trimming and J lost 10 bases; unmatched junction nucleotides: 9. This CDR3 reads CSATPRLAGEQFF. The CDR3 DNA reads TGCAGTGCCACCCCGAGACTAGCGGGCGAGCAGTTCTTC.

The chain links TRBV29-1 to TRBJ2-1; D gene ambiguous. The CDR3 consists of 13 residues. Germline CDR1 is SQVTM and CDR2 is ANQGSEA. V shed 3 bases and J shed 0 bases, with 6 bases lying between them. CDR3 region: CSVDSFSYNEQFF. CDR3 nucleotides: TGCAGCGTTGACTCTTTCTCCTACAATGAGCAGTTCTTC.

The chain joins TRBV27 to TRBJ2-7; 7 bases map to TRBD1. Germline-derived CDR1 and CDR2 are MNHEY and SMNVEV (reference sequence). The CDR3 totals 15 residues. The ends lost 7 bases at V and 6 bases at J; junction bases unmatched: 15. CDR3 protein: CASTRYSGTAREQYF. CDR3 nucleotide sequence: TGTGCCAGCACCAGATATTCCGGGACAGCGCGCGAGCAGTACTTC.

The chain couples TRBV5-1 to TRBJ2-7; 7 bases are shared with TRBD2. Unmatched junction bases numbered 12, after V lost 2 bases and J lost 7 bases. CDR1 and CDR2 from the germline V gene are SGHRS and YFSETQ. The CDR3 is made up of 15 amino acids. This CDR3 reads CASSLLPELAREQYF. CDR3 nucleotide sequence: TGCGCCAGCAGCTTACTTCCGGAACTAGCGCGTGAGCAGTACTTC.

The V call is TRBV12-3 or TRBV12-4, the J call TRBJ2-1; D not certain. Deletions cut 2 bases from V and 6 bases from J, with 8 bases between. The CDR3 loop spans 13 amino acids. CDR3 DNA sequence: TGTGCCAGCAGTTTATGGGCCACCAATGAGCAGTTCTTC. Residues: CASSLWATNEQFF.

The chain joins TRBV12-3 or TRBV12-4 to TRBJ1-5, with D uncertain. The CDR3 loop spans 12 amino acids. The germline V and J ends were trimmed by 4 bases and 6 bases, with 7 bases remaining between them. The CDR3 coding sequence is TGTGCCAGCAGTTCCAGGCCTCAGCCCCAGCATTTT. This codes for CASSSRPQPQHF.

The chain uses TRBV29-1 and TRBJ1-1, with D hard to call. With 7 bases removed from V and 4 bases from J, the gap between germline ends came to 10 bases. The length of the CDR3 is 11 residues. Per germline, CDR1 SQVTM and CDR2 ANQGSEA. The CDR3 loop reads CSAQLPTEAFF. For the CDR3, the DNA is TGCAGCGCCCAACTTCCCACTGAAGCTTTCTTT.

The CDR3: CAIGGPNNEQFF. CDR3 DNA: TGTGCCATCGGGGGGCCAAACAATGAGCAGTTCTTC. The V and J genes are TRBV10-3 and TRBJ2-1; D is perhaps TRBD1 or TRBD2 (6 bases each). This CDR3 contains 12 residues. V dropped 8 bases and J dropped 5 bases, with 10 bases sitting between them. Germline V CDR1 and CDR2: ENHRY, SYGVKD.